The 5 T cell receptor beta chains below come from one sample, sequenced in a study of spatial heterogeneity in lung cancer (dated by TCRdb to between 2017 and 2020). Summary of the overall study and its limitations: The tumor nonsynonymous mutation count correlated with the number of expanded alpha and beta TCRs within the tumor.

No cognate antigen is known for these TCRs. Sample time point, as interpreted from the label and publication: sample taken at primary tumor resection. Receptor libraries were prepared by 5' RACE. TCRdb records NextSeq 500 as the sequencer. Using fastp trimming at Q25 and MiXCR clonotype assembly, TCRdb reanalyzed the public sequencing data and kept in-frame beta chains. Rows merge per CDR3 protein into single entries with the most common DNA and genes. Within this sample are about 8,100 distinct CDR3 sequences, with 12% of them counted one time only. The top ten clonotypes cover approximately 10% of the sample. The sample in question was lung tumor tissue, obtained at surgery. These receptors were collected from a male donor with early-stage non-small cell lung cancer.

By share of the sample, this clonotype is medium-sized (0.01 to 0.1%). This chain's CDR3 is CASSGITSYEQYF. CDR3 in DNA: TGCGCCAGTAGCGGCATTACCTCCTACGAGCAGTACTTC. The chain carries TRBV10-2 and TRBJ2-7, with D possibly being TRBD2 (6 bases). The CDR3 covers 13 residues. The V gene's germline CDR1 is WSHSY and CDR2 SAAADI. The V end lost 9 bases, the J end lost 0 bases, and 12 bases lay between the germline ends.

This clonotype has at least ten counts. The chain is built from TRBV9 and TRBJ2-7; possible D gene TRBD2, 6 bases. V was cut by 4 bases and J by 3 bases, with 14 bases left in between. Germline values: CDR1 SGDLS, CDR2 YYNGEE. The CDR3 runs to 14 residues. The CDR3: CASSPGTGNYEQYF. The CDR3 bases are TGTGCCAGCAGCCCCGGGACTGGAAACTACGAGCAGTACTTC.

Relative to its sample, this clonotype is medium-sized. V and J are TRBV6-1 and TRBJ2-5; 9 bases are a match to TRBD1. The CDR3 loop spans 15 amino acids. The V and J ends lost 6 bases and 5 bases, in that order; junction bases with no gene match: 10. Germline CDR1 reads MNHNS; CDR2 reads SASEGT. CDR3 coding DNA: TGTGCCAGCAGGGCCGGGGGACAGGGTTTCGAGACCCAGTACTTC. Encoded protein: CASRAGGQGFETQYF.

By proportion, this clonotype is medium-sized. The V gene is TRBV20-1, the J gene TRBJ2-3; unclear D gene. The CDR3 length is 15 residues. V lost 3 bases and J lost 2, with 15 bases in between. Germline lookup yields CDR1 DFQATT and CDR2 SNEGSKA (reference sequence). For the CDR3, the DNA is TGCAGTGCTAGGGAGACTTTTTCTTCCACAGATACGCAGTATTTT. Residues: CSARETFSSTDTQYF.

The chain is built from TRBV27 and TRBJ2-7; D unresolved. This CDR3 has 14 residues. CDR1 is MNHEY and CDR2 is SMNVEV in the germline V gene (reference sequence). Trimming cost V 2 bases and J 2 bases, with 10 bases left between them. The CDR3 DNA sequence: TGTGCCAGCAGTTTAGCCCCTGTTACCTACGAGCAGTACTTC. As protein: CASSLAPVTYEQYF.